These 27 T cell receptor beta chains were sequenced from one sample in a study of cytomegalovirus exposure and HLA in healthy donors (dated by TCRdb to about 2017). Library construction relied on the immunoSEQ multiplex PCR assay. For the multiplex PCR, a mixture combining 60 forward primers for TCR Vbeta segments and 13 reverse primers for TCR Jbeta segments was used. TCRdb stores this immuneACCESS table with in-frame sequences only. Part of the clones is absent; in the studies checked, under half of the shortfall reflects unresolved V genes, and no reason is known for the rest. This sample gives roughly 34,000 clones in total; 60% to 75% of them show up just once. Of the sample, approximately 6.1% falls within the top ten clones. Sequenced input: PBMCs. All receptors come from a man aged 25-45 years in good health and CMV-seronegative.

This clone came up a few times. The rearrangement uses TRBV7-2 and TRBJ2-7, with a possible D match to TRBD1 (6 bases). The CDR3 spans 14 residues. V was clipped by 4 bases and J by 2 bases, with 12 bases between them. CDR1 is SGHTA and CDR2 is FQGNSA in the germline V gene. CDR3 bases: TGTGCCAGCAGCTGGGGGCAAGAACCCTACGAGCAGTACTTC. Encoded protein: CASSWGQEPYEQYF.

This sequence joins TRBV11-1 and TRBJ2-7; D is unresolved. Germline V lookup: CDR1 SGHAT, CDR2 FQDESV (reference sequence). This CDR3 is 13 amino acids long. Between the trimmed V and J ends, which lost 0 bases and 6 bases, there was a span of 9 bases. The chain's CDR3 is CASSLAETIEQYF. The CDR3 DNA sequence: TGTGCCAGCAGCTTAGCCGAAACTATCGAGCAGTACTTC.

The chain combines TRBV4-1 with TRBJ2-5, with 9 bases identical to TRBD1. This CDR3 spans 16 amino acids. V lost 5 bases to trimming and J lost 5 bases; unmatched junction nucleotides: 12. Germline CDR1 reads MGHRA; CDR2 reads YSYEKL. The CDR3 here is CASSTRPGTGTETQYF. The DNA for the CDR3 is TGCGCCAGCAGCACCCGACCCGGGACAGGGACCGAGACCCAGTACTTC.

The gene calls are TRBV28 and TRBJ2-5, with 9 bases matching TRBD1. Looked up from germline, CDR1 is MDHEN and CDR2 is SYDVKM. The CDR3 contains 17 residues. V lost 7 bases and J lost 7; bases outside the gene matches: 19. CDR3 DNA: TGTGCCAGCATACCCCGAGCTGAACAGGGGGCGCCGGGGACCCAGTACTTC. Protein product: CASIPRAEQGAPGTQYF.

The chain recombines TRBV7-9 with TRBJ1-1; 7 positions match TRBD1. This CDR3 is built from 14 residues. Germline CDR1 and CDR2: SEHNR and FQNEAQ (reference sequence). Trimming removed 3 bases from V and 6 bases from J; junction bases left unmatched: 7. The CDR3 sequence is CASSFTTGSAEAFF. CDR3 bases: TGTGCCAGCAGCTTCACGACAGGGTCAGCTGAAGCTTTCTTT.

V gene TRBV4-1 combines with J gene TRBJ2-7; 10 nucleotides match TRBD2. From germline, CDR1 is MGHRA and CDR2 YSYEKL. The CDR3 covers 15 residues. The junction had 7 bases not matched to a gene; V was cut back by 4 bases and J by 4 bases. CDR3 sequence (DNA): TGCGCCAGCAGCCTTTTAGCGGGAGGATTGTACGAGCAGTACTTC. This gives the protein CASSLLAGGLYEQYF.

The chain uses TRBV18 and TRBJ1-1; D unclear. The CDR3 is made up of 14 amino acids. Germline V lookup: CDR1 KGHSH, CDR2 LQKENI. Trimming shortened V by 2 bases and J by 0 bases, and 7 bases separated the two germline ends. CDR3 protein: CASSPGIMNTEAFF. In DNA, the CDR3 is TGTGCCAGCTCACCAGGCATCATGAACACTGAAGCTTTCTTT.

This chain connects TRBV6-1 to TRBJ1-1; no clear D gene. The CDR3 spans 13 residues. Germline-derived CDR1 and CDR2 are MNHNS and SASEGT. Trimming cost V 4 bases and J 2 bases, with 8 bases left between them. The CDR3 here is CASSGGRNTEAFF. DNA of the CDR3: TGTGCCAGCAGTGGAGGGAGAAACACTGAAGCTTTCTTT.

This clone was observed a single time. The chain joins TRBV7-9 to TRBJ1-2, with 7 bases lining up with TRBD1. The CDR3 has 13 residues. After removal of 6 bases from V and 6 bases from J, the junction contained 7 bases not matched to a gene. The germline V gene has CDR1 SEHNR and CDR2 FQNEAQ (reference sequence). The CDR3, as DNA: TGTGCCAGCAGAACTGACAGGGAGGATGGCTACACCTTC. It specifies CASRTDREDGYTF.

The chain joins TRBV5-1 to TRBJ2-5; 12 nucleotides agree with TRBD2. The CDR3 is made up of 16 amino acids. V dropped 2 bases and J dropped 4; count of bases not matched to a gene: 6. In germline, CDR1 is SGHRS, CDR2 YFSETQ. CDR3 protein: CASSFGTGLAGETQYF. Here the CDR3 DNA reads TGCGCCAGCAGCTTCGGGACGGGACTAGCGGGAGAGACCCAGTACTTC.

The chain joins TRBV29-1 to TRBJ1-1, with 9 bases identical to TRBD1. The CDR3 has 14 amino acids. Looked up from germline, CDR1 is SQVTM and CDR2 is ANQGSEA. Unmatched junction bases numbered 4, after V lost 4 bases and J lost 1 base. CDR3 amino acids: CSVVRTGENTEAFF. DNA for the CDR3: TGCAGCGTTGTAAGGACAGGGGAGAACACTGAAGCTTTCTTT.

This clone was recorded a few times. This chain uses TRBV11-2 with TRBJ2-3, with 12 positions matching TRBD2. CDR1 and CDR2 (germline): SGHAT, FQNNGV. The CDR3 consists of 16 residues. The V gene end was trimmed by 1 base and the J gene end by 3 bases; junction bases not matched to a gene: 2. The CDR3 reads CASSLVGTSGTDTQYF. In DNA, the CDR3 is TGTGCCAGCAGCTTAGTAGGGACTAGCGGGACAGATACGCAGTATTTT.

The rearrangement links TRBV4-1 to TRBJ2-3, with 12 bases aligning to TRBD2. Germline V CDR1 and CDR2: MGHRA, YSYEKL. Trimming cost V 2 bases and J 4 bases; bases outside gene matches: 4. The CDR3 runs to 16 residues. CDR3 amino acids: CASSQPTSGSADTQYF. CDR3 nucleotide sequence: TGCGCCAGCAGCCAACCGACTAGCGGGAGCGCAGATACGCAGTATTTT.

This sequence joins TRBV6-1 and TRBJ2-7; TRBD1 aligns across 7 bases. In germline, CDR1 is MNHNS, CDR2 SASEGT. The V segment lost 4 bases and the J segment 3 bases; nucleotides outside the gene matches: 6. This CDR3 comprises 14 residues. CDR3 DNA: TGTGCCAGCAGTGGGGGACAGACCCACTACGAGCAGTACTTC. This translates into CASSGGQTHYEQYF.

V and J are TRBV7-2 and TRBJ1-4, with D maybe TRBD1 (6 bases). The CDR3 runs 13 residues. V was clipped by 8 bases and J by 8 bases, with 15 bases between them. CDR1 SGHTA and CDR2 FQGNSA come from the germline V gene. The CDR3 region has the DNA TGTGCCAGCGGATGGGCAGGGGACGAAAAACTGTTTTTT. Its protein is CASGWAGDEKLFF.

The chain recombines TRBV14 with TRBJ2-5; D ambiguous. Germline-derived CDR1 and CDR2 are SGHDN and FVKESK. This CDR3 is built from 15 residues. V gave up 2 bases and J gave up 5 bases, with 15 bases separating them. The CDR3 loop reads CASSQRIPGRETQYF. The CDR3 DNA follows: TGTGCCAGCAGCCAACGTATTCCAGGTCGTGAGACCCAGTACTTC.

This chain connects TRBV11-2 to TRBJ1-4; D might be TRBD1 (6 bases). The CDR3 is 15 amino acids. Germline CDR1 SGHAT, CDR2 FQNNGV. The V gene lost 3 bases and the J gene lost 7 bases, with 15 bases spanning the gap. The CDR3 spells CASSFSNSQGEKLFF. The DNA for the CDR3 is TGTGCCAGCAGCTTTAGTAACTCACAGGGTGAAAAACTGTTTTTT.

The chain is built from TRBV4-2 and TRBJ2-7, with 12 bases identical to TRBD1. The V gene end was trimmed by 2 bases and the J gene end by 7 bases; junction bases not matched to a gene: 9. Germline lookup yields CDR1 LGHNA and CDR2 YNFKEQ. The CDR3 is 16 residues long. The CDR3 loop reads CASSQLGTGGAWEQYF. The CDR3 DNA reads TGTGCCAGCAGCCAACTTGGGACAGGGGGCGCGTGGGAGCAGTACTTC.

This clone was seen only a few times. The rearrangement joins TRBV2 to TRBJ1-5, with no clear D. Trimming left V 6 bases short and J 4 bases short, with 13 bases between. Germline values: CDR1 SNHLY, CDR2 FYNNEI. CDR3 size: 14 residues. CDR3 in DNA: TGTGCCAGCAGGAGGGTCGTAGGGAATCAGCCCCAGCATTTT. Residues: CASRRVVGNQPQHF.

The chain recombines TRBV27 with TRBJ1-6, with 7 nucleotides matching TRBD1. Germline trimming cut 6 bases from V and 8 bases from J; bases unmatched to any gene: 10. The CDR3 runs 15 residues. Germline V gene data show CDR1 as MNHEY and CDR2 as SMNVEV (reference sequence). CDR3 sequence: CASSTAEGAYSPLHF. CDR3 nucleotide sequence: TGTGCCAGCAGCACAGCCGAGGGGGCATATTCACCCCTCCACTTT.

The sample holds a few counts of this clone. V usage is TRBV5-4 and J usage is TRBJ2-7, with a weak D call TRBD1 (5 bases). The germline V gene has CDR1 SGHNT and CDR2 YYREEE (reference sequence). V was pared by 0 bases and J by 0 bases, with 7 bases between. The CDR3 loop spans 14 amino acids. The CDR3 spells CASSLAGHSYEQYF. CDR3 in DNA: TGTGCCAGCAGCTTGGCAGGGCACTCCTACGAGCAGTACTTC.

This rearrangement joins TRBV11-2 to TRBJ2-7, with TRBD2 matching 8 bases. Germline V gene lookup returns CDR1 SGHAT and CDR2 FQNNGV. J lost 0 bases, V lost 3 bases, and 4 bases had no gene match. The CDR3 covers 15 residues. CDR3 in amino acids: CASSFSGGDSYEQYF. CDR3 sequence (DNA): TGTGCCAGCAGCTTCAGCGGGGGCGACTCCTACGAGCAGTACTTC.

The chain recombines TRBV6-1 with TRBJ2-7; 8 nucleotides agree with TRBD1. There are 14 residues in the CDR3. With 6 bases clipped from V and 0 bases from J, the junction kept 4 bases outside the gene matches. In germline, CDR1 is MNHNS, CDR2 SASEGT. CDR3 coding DNA: TGTGCCAGCAGCAGACAGGGGCCCTCCTACGAGCAGTACTTC. Amino acids: CASSRQGPSYEQYF.

This sequence joins TRBV5-1 and TRBJ1-2; D ambiguous. V lost 4 bases and J 6 bases, leaving 13 bases between the germline ends. Germline CDR1 is SGHRS and CDR2 is YFSETQ. The CDR3 spans 13 residues. The CDR3 nucleotides are TGCGCCAGCAGCACGTCCTCGCAGAATGGCTACACCTTC. Translating gives CASSTSSQNGYTF. The complete variable domain, with remaining parts taken from reference TRBV5-1 and TRBJ1-2, reads KAGVTQTPRYLIKTRGQQVTLSCSPISGHRSVSWYQQTPGQGLQFLFEYFSETQRNKGNFPGRFSGRQFSNSRSEMNVSTLELGDSALYLCASSTSSQNGYTFGSGTRLTVV.

The CDR3 spells CSAPPAGSPYTQYF. The CDR3 bases are TGCAGCGCTCCACCAGCGGGATCTCCATATACGCAGTATTTT. This sequence joins TRBV29-1 and TRBJ2-3, with 7 bases identical to TRBD2. The CDR3 runs to 14 residues. Germline V gene sequence: CDR1 SQVTM, CDR2 ANQGSEA. The junction had 14 bases not matched to a gene; V was cut back by 7 bases and J by 7 bases.

The rearrangement uses TRBV10-3 and TRBJ1-1, with 7 nucleotides matching TRBD1. The CDR3 totals 17 residues. Germline assignment: CDR1 ENHRY and CDR2 SYGVKD. After removal of 2 bases from V and 3 bases from J, the junction contained 12 bases not matched to a gene. In DNA, the CDR3 is TGTGCCATCAGTGAGAGGGCAGGGGGAGAAGGATACACTGAAGCTTTCTTT. Translating gives CAISERAGGEGYTEAFF.

This clone has a handful of counts. V and J are TRBV5-4 and TRBJ2-1; 8 bases line up with TRBD2. V lost 6 bases and J lost 7; bases outside the gene matches: 15. The CDR3 has 16 amino acids. Per germline, CDR1 SGHNT and CDR2 YYREEE (reference sequence). Here the CDR3 reads CASTPAGGLGENEQFF. CDR3 coding DNA: TGTGCCAGCACCCCTGCGGGGGGCCTAGGGGAGAATGAGCAGTTCTTC.